Each of the 2 T cell receptor beta chains below was sequenced from the same sample in a study of T cell changes during pregnancy in multiple sclerosis. The protocol was immunoSEQ multiplex PCR, while the TCRdb copy is restricted to in-frame clones and leaves out a portion. The sample includes 25,000 to 35,000 clones, approximately 92% of them seen just once. This specimen was CD8+ T cells from peripheral blood mononuclear cells, taken before pregnancy. These receptors were taken from a female donor with multiple sclerosis, enrolled in a pregnancy study.

V usage is TRBV9 and J usage is TRBJ2-3; D unclear. The germline V and J ends were trimmed by 0 bases and 6 bases, with 8 bases remaining between them. Germline V CDR1 and CDR2: SGDLS, YYNGEE. The CDR3 loop spans 13 amino acids. Written as DNA, the CDR3 is TGTGCCAGCAGCGTAGATCTAACGGATACGCAGTATTTT. Its translation is CASSVDLTDTQYF.

The CDR3 DNA sequence: TGTGCCAGCAGCGAGGACAGGTTAGCCTACGAGCAGTACTTC. It yields the protein CASSEDRLAYEQYF. V usage is TRBV7-9 and J usage is TRBJ2-7; TRBD1 matches 7 bases. The CDR3 contains 14 residues. In germline, CDR1 is SEHNR, CDR2 FQNEAQ (reference sequence). Germline trimming cut 5 bases from V and 2 bases from J; bases unmatched to any gene: 6.